This is a list of T cell receptor beta chains from one sample in a study of post-analysis software for immune sequencing data. One entry per CDR3 protein results from TCRdb running MiXCR on the PCR reads. Of about 380,000 distinct CDR3 sequences listed, 30% to 45% were seen once; the top ten hold roughly 13%. Material for sequencing was blood. These receptors all stem from a girl between 10 and 17 years old with multiple sclerosis. CDR3s include the opening cysteine and the closing phenylalanine or tryptophan. The D gene is left open where the match is weak. Size is stated for part of the rows, as once, few or many counts, or as a class when the clone is expanded.

once,-,TRBJ2-5,TRBV4-1,CASSHDVNQETQYF,TGCGCCAGCAGCCACGATGTGAACCAAGAGACCCAGTACTTC
-,TRBD2,TRBJ2-1,TRBV6-4,CASSELAGRYNEQFF,TGTGCCAGCAGTGAACTAGCGGGGAGGTACAATGAGCAGTTCTTC
few,TRBD1,TRBJ1-5,TRBV19,CASRQGRNQPQHF,TGTGCCAGTCGACAGGGCCGCAATCAGCCCCAGCATTTT
-,-,TRBJ2-7,TRBV4-1,CASSQTTLGSYEQYF,TGCGCCAGCAGCCAAACGACTTTGGGCTCCTACGAGCAGTACTTC
few,-,TRBJ2-1,TRBV9,CASSVEPGDYNEQFF,TGTGCCAGCAGCGTAGAGCCAGGGGACTACAATGAGCAGTTCTTC
-,TRBD1,TRBJ2-7,TRBV5-6,CASRPDRLPYEQYF,TGTGCCAGCAGACCGGACAGGTTACCCTACGAGCAGTACTTC
-,-,TRBJ2-1,TRBV3-1,CASSQEGPLGQFF,TGTGCCAGCAGCCAAGAAGGCCCCTTAGGGCAGTTCTTC
few,TRBD1,TRBJ2-1,TRBV5-6,CASRAQGWSYNEQFF,TGTGCCAGCAGAGCACAGGGGTGGTCCTACAATGAGCAGTTCTTC
-,TRBD1,TRBJ2-7,TRBV19,CASSPDRGRLVSQYF,TGTGCCAGTAGCCCGGACAGGGGGCGGCTCGTTTCCCAGTACTTC
-,-,TRBJ1-5,TRBV4-1,CASSQELALGQPQHF,TGCGCCAGCAGCCAAGAACTAGCGCTAGGCCAGCCCCAGCATTTT
few,-,TRBJ1-6,TRBV5-1,CASSLGNTDSPLHF,TGCGCCAGCAGCTTGGGAAACACAGATTCACCCCTCCACTTT
-,TRBD1,TRBJ2-1,TRBV9,CASSVEPGDRVHNEQFF,TGTGCCAGCAGCGTGGAGCCTGGGGACAGGGTCCACAATGAGCAGTTCTTC
-,TRBD1,TRBJ2-3,TRBV4-1,CASSHDRDGTDTQYF,TGCGCCAGCAGCCATGACAGGGACGGCACAGATACGCAGTATTTT
few,-,TRBJ2-6,TRBV7-2,CASSLGPFGANVLTF,TGTGCCAGCAGCTTAGGCCCGTTTGGGGCCAACGTCCTGACTTTC
-,-,TRBJ2-3,TRBV21-1,CASSRKGGRASTDTQYF,TGTGCCAGCAGTCGAAAGGGGGGAAGGGCTAGCACAGATACGCAGTATTTT
-,TRBD2,TRBJ2-1,TRBV5-1,CASSLVSGLAGDNEQFF,TGCGCCAGCAGCTTGGTTTCGGGACTAGCGGGGGACAATGAGCAGTTCTTC
few,-,TRBJ1-2,TRBV12-3/TRBV12-4,CASSLEPEPYGYTF,TGTGCCAGCAGTTTAGAACCGGAGCCGTATGGCTACACCTTC
few,-,TRBJ1-2,TRBV6-1,CASSEGYGYGYTF,TGTGCCAGCAGTGAGGGGTATGGCTATGGCTACACCTTC